This T cell receptor (beta chain) derives from a study of response to subunit inactivated influenza vaccine. Trimming took 6 bases from V and 4 from J; bases not matched to a gene: 3. CDR3 size: 13 residues. Germline CDR1 is SEHNR and CDR2 is FQNEAQ (reference sequence). The table lists this clonotype with a few counts. Its target is unknown. Overall study results and limits: With each seasonal influenza vaccination, the authors suggested, few new T cells are recruited.

In TCRdb, the RT-PCR reads were re-called with MiXCR into one record per CDR3 protein. Here the sample spans 500,000 or so distinct CDR3 sequences, approximately 17% being singletons. This sequence was found in a man aged 50 to 69 who received an inactivated influenza vaccine. The sample consisted of CD4+ T cells sorted from PBMCs, taken about 23 months after vaccination. The J gene is TRBJ1-5, the V gene TRBV7-9; 7 positions agree with TRBD1. The CDR3 spells CASSGTDNQPQHF. DNA of the CDR3: TGTGCCAGCAGTGGGACAGATAATCAGCCCCAGCATTTT.